These 31 T cell receptor beta chains came from one sample sequenced in a study of CD8 T cell repertoires and HIV-1 epitope variants. These receptors are not linked to any known antigen. Method: immunoSEQ multiplex PCR; TCRdb's copy keeps in-frame clones and lacks some. The table lists some 5,500 clones, roughly 60% of them singletons, with roughly 45% in the top ten. The sequenced material came from cultured CD8+ T cells derived from PBMCs. Receptors were obtained from a male donor with HIV.

This chain connects TRBV29-1 to TRBJ2-7; D is undetermined. The germline CDR1 and CDR2 sequences are SQVTM and ANQGSEA. Trimming removed 1 base from V and 2 bases from J, with 12 bases in between. This CDR3 contains 14 residues. The CDR3, as DNA: TGCAGCGTTGAAGTCCCAGGCCAGACCTACGAGCAGTACTTC. This encodes CSVEVPGQTYEQYF.

V gene TRBV10-3 combines with J gene TRBJ2-3; the D gene is possibly TRBD1 (5 bases). This CDR3 has 14 residues. Germline CDR1 reads ENHRY; CDR2 reads SYGVKD. V was shortened by 2 bases and J by 2 bases, with 8 bases between the two germline ends. The CDR3 DNA follows: TGTGCCATCAGTGAGGACAGATCCACAGATACGCAGTATTTT. Protein: CAISEDRSTDTQYF.

This clone was detected a few times. The V call is TRBV10-2, the J call TRBJ2-3, with 11 positions matching TRBD2. Germline CDR1 reads WSHSY; CDR2 reads SAAADI. J lost 6 bases, V lost 2 bases, and 4 bases had no gene match. The length of the CDR3 is 15 residues. DNA of the CDR3: TGCGCCAGCAGTGAGATAGGACTAGCGGGCGATACGCAGTATTTT. Translating it yields CASSEIGLAGDTQYF.

This clone was observed a few times. This chain links TRBV10-2 with TRBJ1-1, with a tentative D call TRBD1 (5 bases). V was pared by 5 bases and J by 9 bases, with 19 bases between. The CDR3 runs 14 residues. Germline CDR1 reads WSHSY; CDR2 reads SAAADI. CDR3: CASSPTGETGQAFF. The CDR3 bases are TGCGCCAGCAGTCCCACGGGGGAAACAGGACAAGCTTTCTTT.

Note on this clone: Relative to the germline gene, one junction end is altered; a read error may explain this. The chain recombines TRBV5-3 with TRBJ1-2; 10 bases line up with TRBD1. TRBV5-3 has ORF status, its function being uncertain. CDR3 length: 14 amino acids. The CDR3 sequence: CASSDPGTGVLGAF. The CDR3 DNA sequence: TGTGCCAGCAGCGATCCCGGGACAGGGGTCCTCGGTGCCTTC.

The genes are TRBV5-4 and TRBJ2-7, with TRBD1 as a possible D gene (5 bases). Germline CDR1 and CDR2: SGHNT and YYREEE (reference sequence). V was pared by 0 bases and J by 7 bases, with 14 bases between. The CDR3 consists of 14 residues. The CDR3, as DNA: TGTGCCAGCAGCTTGGGACAGTACCTTCGTGAGCAGTACTTC. It is translated as CASSLGQYLREQYF.

This clone was seen only a few times. J is TRBJ2-4 and V is TRBV14; D uncertain. The CDR3 has 16 amino acids. Germline lookup yields CDR1 SGHDN and CDR2 FVKESK. Trimming stripped 4 bases from V and 0 bases from J, with 13 bases between. The CDR3 bases are TGTGCCAGCAGCCCGGCCGTTGAACTAGCCAAAAACATTCAGTACTTC. Translation gives CASSPAVELAKNIQYF.

This clone was counted a few times. This chain connects TRBV7-2 to TRBJ2-5; weak D call: TRBD2 (6 bases). The CDR3 covers 15 residues. The V and J ends lost 6 bases and 5 bases respectively, with 19 bases between them. CDR1 is SGHTA and CDR2 is FQGNSA in the germline V gene. Here the CDR3 reads CASRPPDRGGETQYF. The CDR3 bases are TGTGCCAGCAGGCCACCGGACCGTGGAGGGGAGACCCAGTACTTC.

CDR3 nucleotides: TGCGCCAGCAGCTTGACAGGGGGCGACACTGAAGCTTTCTTT. Amino acids: CASSLTGGDTEAFF. The chain couples TRBV5-1 to TRBJ1-1; 9 bases agree with TRBD1. This CDR3 spans 14 amino acids. J was trimmed by 3 bases and V by 1 base; bases with no gene match: 1. Germline CDR1 is SGHRS and CDR2 is YFSETQ.

The chain uses TRBV2 and TRBJ1-4, with a tentative D call TRBD1 (5 bases). This CDR3 contains 13 residues. With 7 bases removed from V and 5 bases from J, the gap between germline ends came to 11 bases. Germline CDR1 and CDR2: SNHLY and FYNNEI. The DNA of the CDR3 is TGTGCCAGCAACCAGGGAAGAAATGAAAAACTGTTTTTT. Translation gives CASNQGRNEKLFF.

This clone has only one observation. The chain has TRBV4-1 and TRBJ1-5; D remains unclear. CDR3 length: 15 residues. V was cut by 0 bases and J by 4 bases, with 10 bases left in between. The germline V gene encodes CDR1 MGHRA and CDR2 YSYEKL. The CDR3 spells CASSQEGQLNQPQHF. CDR3 bases: TGCGCCAGCAGCCAAGAGGGCCAGTTGAATCAGCCCCAGCATTTT.

V usage is TRBV7-9 and J usage is TRBJ2-7; 10 bases fit TRBD1. V gave up 5 bases and J gave up 3 bases; unmatched junction bases: 4. In germline, CDR1 is SEHNR, CDR2 FQNEAQ (reference sequence). The length of the CDR3 is 14 residues. The CDR3, as DNA: TGTGCCAGCAGCGAGACAGGGGGCGTCTACGAGCAGTACTTC. It yields the protein CASSETGGVYEQYF. Together with reference TRBV7-9 and TRBJ2-7, the CDR3 gives the full variable domain: DTGVSQNPRHKITKRGQNVTFRCDPISEHNRLYWYRQTLGQGPEFLTYFQNEAQLEKSRLLSDRFSAERPKGSFSTLEIQRTEQGDSAMYLCASSETGGVYEQYFGPGTRLTVT.

In the case of this clone: A far larger clone is one base from this, pointing to a likely read error. V and J are TRBV15 and TRBJ1-2, with D possibly matching TRBD1 (5 bases). Germline V lookup: CDR1 LNHNV, CDR2 YYDKDF (reference sequence). The CDR3 contains 16 residues. Deletions cut 0 bases from V and 4 bases from J, with 15 bases between. The CDR3 DNA is TGTGCCACCAGCAGAGATCGGGGGACCCATGTCTATGGCTACACCTTC. Translating it yields CATSRDRGTHVYGYTF.

The chain links TRBV28 to TRBJ2-1, with D maybe TRBD2 (6 bases). This CDR3 has 11 residues. Between the trimmed V and J ends, which lost 6 bases and 10 bases, there was a span of 10 bases. Germline loops: CDR1 MDHEN, CDR2 SYDVKM. DNA for the CDR3: TGTGCCAGCAGGCGGGGAGACGAGCAGTTCTTC. Residues: CASRRGDEQFF.

This clone occurred once. The chain carries TRBV27 and TRBJ2-2; 7 bases fit TRBD1. The CDR3 sequence is 14 residues long. V was pared by 5 bases and J by 4 bases, with 4 bases of the junction left unmatched. The V gene's germline CDR1 is MNHEY and CDR2 SMNVEV (reference sequence). In DNA form, the CDR3 reads TGTGCCAGCAGTGACGGGACAGCCACCGGGGAGCTGTTTTTT. It yields the protein CASSDGTATGELFF.

The sample holds a few counts of this clone. The gene calls are TRBV30 and TRBJ1-5, with D perhaps TRBD1 (6 bases). V was pared by 6 bases and J by 3 bases, with 9 bases between. Germline lookup yields CDR1 GTSNPN and CDR2 SVGIG (reference sequence). The CDR3 runs 12 residues. CDR3 region: CACRTDNQPQHF. The CDR3 nucleotides are TGTGCCTGCCGGACAGACAATCAGCCCCAGCATTTT.

This clone was counted a few times. For the CDR3, the DNA is TGTGCCAGCAGCCCTCAAGGGGGCGCGGATGGCTACACCTTC. Residues: CASSPQGGADGYTF. The chain is built from TRBV6-6 and TRBJ1-2; 7 bases line up with TRBD1. Germline V CDR1 and CDR2: MNHNY, SVGAGI (reference sequence). V shed 6 bases and J 6 bases; nucleotides not matched to a gene: 10. There are 14 residues in the CDR3.

CDR3 loop: CASSLAGGPYNEQFF. Written as DNA, the CDR3 is TGTGCCAGCAGCTTAGCGGGAGGGCCGTACAATGAGCAGTTCTTC. The chain has TRBV7-2 and TRBJ2-1; 7 positions match TRBD2. CDR1 and CDR2 (germline): SGHTA, FQGNSA. Losses at the gene ends were 0 bases for V and 4 bases for J; bases not matched to a gene: 3. CDR3 length: 15 residues.

This clone was observed a handful of times. The CDR3 spells CASSPVPDIGRAQPQHF. CDR3 sequence (DNA): TGCGCCAGCAGCCCGGTACCTGACATCGGGAGGGCTCAGCCCCAGCATTTT. V and J are TRBV5-1 and TRBJ1-5; D uncertain. The CDR3 has 17 amino acids. Between the trimmed V and J ends, which lost 4 bases and 6 bases, there was a span of 23 bases. The germline CDR1 and CDR2 sequences are SGHRS and YFSETQ.

The chain recombines TRBV27 with TRBJ1-3; TRBD1 might be the D (5 bases). Germline-derived CDR1 and CDR2 are MNHEY and SMNVEV (reference sequence). This CDR3 contains 15 residues. Trimming pared 2 bases from V and 4 bases from J, leaving 12 bases between. Here the CDR3 reads CASSLGRGPGNTIYF. DNA of the CDR3: TGTGCCAGCAGTTTAGGGAGGGGACCCGGAAACACCATATATTTT.

The J gene is TRBJ1-4, the V gene TRBV28, with unresolved D. This CDR3 region has 11 residues. The germline CDR1 and CDR2 sequences are MDHEN and SYDVKM. The CDR3 region is CALRSNEKLFF. For the CDR3, the DNA is TGTGCTCTACGGAGTAATGAAAAACTGTTTTTT.

The chain carries TRBV4-1 and TRBJ2-1, with 7 bases lining up with TRBD2. With V trimmed by 5 bases and J by 4 bases, 14 bases remained unmatched. The CDR3 spans 17 residues. Germline V lookup: CDR1 MGHRA, CDR2 YSYEKL. CDR3 DNA sequence: TGCGCCAGCAGCTACGCGAGCGGGGACCCCTTATACAATGAGCAGTTCTTC. Amino acid sequence: CASSYASGDPLYNEQFF.

The CDR3 spells CASSFSVSLGNEQYF. The CDR3 DNA is TGTGCCAGCAGCTTCTCCGTCTCGCTGGGAAACGAGCAGTACTTC. This rearrangement joins TRBV13 to TRBJ2-7; no firm D call. Between the trimmed V and J ends, which lost 3 bases and 5 bases, there was a span of 17 bases. The CDR3 totals 15 residues. The V gene's germline CDR1 is PRHDT and CDR2 FYEKMQ (reference sequence).

The gene calls are TRBV4-1 and TRBJ1-6; D is unresolved. V lost 1 base and J lost 3, with 7 bases in between. CDR1 and CDR2 from the germline V gene are MGHRA and YSYEKL. The CDR3 has 15 amino acids. The CDR3 reads CASSQGDFYNSPLHF. Here the CDR3 DNA reads TGCGCCAGCAGCCAAGGAGATTTCTATAATTCACCCCTCCACTTT.

The rearrangement uses TRBV5-1 and TRBJ2-7; D is unresolved. Per germline, CDR1 SGHRS and CDR2 YFSETQ. CDR3 length equals 15 residues. The V end was cut by 0 bases, the J end by 0 bases, with 10 bases between. DNA of the CDR3: TGCGCCAGCAGCTTGGAGGTCGTTTCCTCCTACGAGCAGTACTTC. As protein: CASSLEVVSSYEQYF.

The CDR3 reads CASSYTTGLAVYNEQFF. The CDR3 nucleotides are TGTGCCAGCAGCTATACCACGGGACTAGCGGTATACAATGAGCAGTTCTTC. J is TRBJ2-1 and V is TRBV5-6; TRBD2 aligns across 11 bases. The trim removed 3 bases at V and 4 bases at J, leaving 9 bases unmatched. CDR1 and CDR2 from the germline V gene are SGHDT and YYEEEE. This CDR3 region has 17 residues.

This clone is medium-sized within its sample. The V call is TRBV19, the J call TRBJ1-1; D gene unclear. Germline V gene data show CDR1 as LNHDA and CDR2 as SQIVND (reference sequence). V was cut by 10 bases and J by 5 bases, with 23 bases left in between. The CDR3 runs 15 residues. Written as DNA, the CDR3 is TGTGCCACTTCGGGAAGTACGACGTCCGATACTGAAGCTTTCTTT. Protein sequence: CATSGSTTSDTEAFF.

The V gene is TRBV6-5, the J gene TRBJ2-2; weak D call: TRBD1 (5 bases). V was cut by 0 bases and J by 1 base, with 9 bases left in between. Looked up from germline, CDR1 is MNHEY and CDR2 is SVGAGI. CDR3 length equals 16 residues. DNA of the CDR3: TGTGCCAGCAGTTACTCCCCAGGGCGGAACACCGGGGAGCTGTTTTTT. Its protein product is CASSYSPGRNTGELFF.

The CDR3 DNA sequence: TGCAGTGCTAGGGGGGCCAGTGAAGCTTTCTTT. Protein: CSARGASEAFF. The rearrangement links TRBV20-1 to TRBJ1-1; tentatively, D is TRBD1 (6 bases). Trimming removed 3 bases at V and 7 bases at J, with 9 bases between. The germline CDR1 and CDR2 sequences are DFQATT and SNEGSKA (reference sequence). The CDR3 runs to 11 residues.

V gene TRBV19 combines with J gene TRBJ2-7; TRBD1 agrees at 9 bases. Unmatched junction bases numbered 9, after V lost 11 bases and J lost 7 bases. This CDR3 has 12 residues. Germline V gene data show CDR1 as LNHDA and CDR2 as SQIVND (reference sequence). The CDR3 DNA sequence: TGTGCCGCGGGGACAGGGCCCCAGGAGCAGTACTTC. Its protein product is CAAGTGPQEQYF.

The chain carries TRBV4-2 and TRBJ2-3; the match to TRBD1 covers 10 bases. V dropped 0 bases and J dropped 3; count of bases not matched to a gene: 15. The germline V gene has CDR1 LGHNA and CDR2 YNFKEQ. The CDR3 spans 20 residues. The CDR3 loop reads CASSQDPGTGVGDLTDTQYF. CDR3 sequence (DNA): TGTGCCAGCAGCCAAGATCCCGGGACAGGGGTAGGGGATTTAACAGATACGCAGTATTTT.